The 20 T cell receptor beta chains listed next were all sequenced from one sample in a study of PD-L1 blockade in urothelial cancer. Profiled with immunoSEQ multiplex PCR; TCRdb holds only in-frame clones, not every one. The sample lists 70,000 to 75,000 clones, roughly 89% occurring once. The sequencing used PBMCs, collected around atezolizumab (anti-PD-L1) treatment. The receptors were gathered from a man aged 55 to 70 with urothelial cancer.

As DNA, the CDR3 is TGTGCCAGCAGTGAGGCCAGAAACTATGGCTACACCTTC. It is translated as CASSEARNYGYTF. J is TRBJ1-2 and V is TRBV2; D is undetermined. The V gene's germline CDR1 is SNHLY and CDR2 FYNNEI. V was clipped by 3 bases and J by 2 bases, with 7 bases between them. The CDR3 spans 13 residues.

CDR3 loop: CSVKEETQYF. The DNA of the CDR3 is TGCAGCGTAAAAGAGGAGACCCAGTACTTC. V and J are TRBV29-1 and TRBJ2-5, with unresolved D. The CDR3 is 10 amino acids. Germline CDR1 is SQVTM and CDR2 is ANQGSEA. Trimming removed 6 bases at V and 5 bases at J, with 7 bases between.

The rearrangement uses TRBV7-9 and TRBJ1-1, with TRBD1 matching over 7 bases. With 7 bases clipped from V and 4 bases from J, the junction kept 15 bases outside the gene matches. The CDR3 runs 16 residues. CDR1 is SEHNR, CDR2 FQNEAQ, per germline (reference sequence). The CDR3 is CASTFRSTGAGTEAFF. DNA of the CDR3: TGTGCCAGCACCTTTAGGTCCACAGGGGCCGGCACTGAAGCTTTCTTT.

The chain couples TRBV29-1 to TRBJ1-1; D is uncertain. The CDR3 length is 10 residues. Deletions cut 8 bases from V and 3 bases from J, with 7 bases between. Germline CDR1 and CDR2: SQVTM and ANQGSEA. The CDR3, as DNA: TGCAGCTTCCGGGACACTGAAGCTTTCTTT. This sequence encodes CSFRDTEAFF. Combining the CDR3 with reference TRBV29-1 and TRBJ1-1 gives the whole variable domain SAVISQKPSRDICQRGTSLTIQCQVDSQVTMMFWYRQQPGQSLTLIATANQGSEATYESGFVIDKFPISRPNLTFSTLTVSNMSPEDSSIYLCSFRDTEAFFGQGTRLTVV.

The rearrangement joins TRBV5-4 to TRBJ1-1; possibly TRBD1 for D (5 bases). The ends were cut back, 4 bases at V and 5 bases at J, with 27 bases in the middle. The CDR3 has 18 residues. Germline assignment: CDR1 SGHNT and CDR2 YYREEE (reference sequence). CDR3 nucleotide sequence: TGTGCCAGCAGCCTTCAGAGGACCAGCTTTGGGGGGGTGACTGAAGCTTTCTTT. Translating gives CASSLQRTSFGGVTEAFF.

This clone has a single count. The gene calls are TRBV5-1 and TRBJ2-2; maybe TRBD2 (7 bases). The CDR3 contains 16 residues. V was clipped by 1 base and J by 0 bases, with 10 bases between them. Germline V gives CDR1 SGHRS, CDR2 YFSETQ. In DNA form, the CDR3 reads TGCGCCAGCAGCTTGTCGGGGGGCACGAACACCGGGGAGCTGTTTTTT. Encoded protein: CASSLSGGTNTGELFF. The whole variable domain, remainder taken from reference TRBV5-1 and TRBJ2-2, is KAGVTQTPRYLIKTRGQQVTLSCSPISGHRSVSWYQQTPGQGLQFLFEYFSETQRNKGNFPGRFSGRQFSNSRSEMNVSTLELGDSALYLCASSLSGGTNTGELFFGEGSRLTVL.

The J gene is TRBJ1-1, the V gene TRBV18; TRBD1 aligns across 10 bases. The CDR3 spans 17 residues. CDR1 and CDR2 (germline): KGHSH, LQKENI. Unmatched junction bases numbered 9, after V lost 0 bases and J lost 5 bases. The DNA for the CDR3 is TGTGCCAGCTCACCACCGGGTGCCCGGGACAGGGGAACTGAAGCTTTCTTT. This codes for CASSPPGARDRGTEAFF. The whole variable domain, remainder taken from reference TRBV18 and TRBJ1-1, is NAGVMQNPRHLVRRRGQEARLRCSPMKGHSHVYWYRQLPEEGLKFMVYLQKENIIDESGMPKERFSAEFPKEGPSILRIQQVVRGDSAAYFCASSPPGARDRGTEAFFGQGTRLTVV.

This clone was recorded a few times. The rearrangement links TRBV5-1 to TRBJ2-7; the match to TRBD1 covers 9 bases. Germline CDR1 and CDR2: SGHRS and YFSETQ. Trimming removed 3 bases from V and 6 bases from J; junction bases left unmatched: 13. This CDR3 comprises 16 residues. As DNA, the CDR3 is TGCGCCAGCAGCTCCCGCAGTGGGACAGGGTTAGGCGAGCAGTACTTC. Protein sequence: CASSSRSGTGLGEQYF.

The chain employs TRBV5-4 and TRBJ1-3, with 7 positions matching TRBD1. This CDR3 is built from 14 residues. Germline V gene data show CDR1 as SGHNT and CDR2 as YYREEE (reference sequence). J gave up 1 base and V 4 bases, and 2 bases lay outside the gene matches. The CDR3 spells CASSPTGSGNTIYF. The CDR3 DNA reads as TGTGCCAGCAGCCCGACAGGGTCTGGAAACACCATATATTTT.

This clone appeared a few times. Relative to the germline gene, one junction end is altered; a read error may explain this. This sequence joins TRBV7-8 and TRBJ1-5; unclear D gene. Germline V lookup: CDR1 SGHVS, CDR2 FQNEAQ. The CDR3 has 16 amino acids. This CDR3 is CASRLGPTTSNQPQHF. The CDR3 DNA is TGTGCCAGCAGGTTAGGTCCGACAACGAGCAATCAGCCCCAGCATTTT.

The genes are TRBV5-6 and TRBJ1-4; 7 bases line up with TRBD1. Germline trimming cut 2 bases from V and 3 bases from J; bases unmatched to any gene: 13. The V gene's germline CDR1 is SGHDT and CDR2 YYEEEE. The CDR3 length is 18 residues. CDR3 nucleotides: TGTGCCAGCAGCTTTGGGTTAAAATCGACAGGGTCTAATGAAAAACTGTTTTTT. The encoded protein is CASSFGLKSTGSNEKLFF.

The J gene is TRBJ2-3, the V gene TRBV5-1; tentative D call: TRBD1 (6 bases). V lost 4 bases and J 2 bases, leaving 14 bases between the germline ends. Germline CDR1 reads SGHRS; CDR2 reads YFSETQ. CDR3 length: 15 amino acids. CDR3 sequence (DNA): TGCGCCAGCAGCGGGGGCACAGGATACACAGATACGCAGTATTTT. Protein: CASSGGTGYTDTQYF.

The chain recombines TRBV11-2 with TRBJ2-7; TRBD1 aligns across 8 bases. Germline-derived CDR1 and CDR2 are SGHAT and FQNNGV. The length of the CDR3 is 17 residues. J gave up 4 bases and V 5 bases, and 16 bases lay outside the gene matches. The DNA for the CDR3 is TGTGCCAGCAGCAAGACTAGAAGCCGGGACAGGCCTTACGAGCAGTACTTC. Its protein is CASSKTRSRDRPYEQYF.

J is TRBJ1-1 and V is TRBV30, with TRBD1 matching over 7 bases. This CDR3 comprises 12 residues. Germline V gives CDR1 GTSNPN, CDR2 SVGIG (reference sequence). V was clipped by 2 bases and J by 7 bases; unmatched bases: 4. DNA for the CDR3: TGTGCCTGGAGTTCGACAGGGATTGAAGCTTTCTTT. As protein: CAWSSTGIEAFF.

V gene TRBV6-1 combines with J gene TRBJ1-2; D perhaps matches TRBD1 (5 bases). Trimming stripped 6 bases from V and 5 bases from J, with 19 bases between. The germline gives CDR1 MNHNS, CDR2 SASEGT. The CDR3 runs to 15 residues. Here the CDR3 DNA reads TGTGCCAGCAGCCATCTCCATATTGACAGTTATGGCTACACCTTC. Encoded protein: CASSHLHIDSYGYTF.

This clone was recorded a few times. The V and J genes are TRBV7-2 and TRBJ1-6; D gene uncertain. With 0 bases removed from V and 7 bases from J, the gap between germline ends came to 10 bases. CDR3 length: 15 residues. Per germline, CDR1 SGHTA and CDR2 FQGNSA. The CDR3 DNA follows: TGTGCCAGCAGCTTAGCAGAGGGTAAAAATTCACCCCTCCACTTT. Its translation: CASSLAEGKNSPLHF. The full variable domain, rest sourced from reference TRBV7-2 and TRBJ1-6, is GAGVSQSPSNKVTEKGKDVELRCDPISGHTALYWYRQSLGQGLEFLIYFQGNSAPDKSGLPSDRFSAERTGGSVSTLTIQRTQQEDSAVYLCASSLAEGKNSPLHFGNGTRLTVT.

The chain employs TRBV5-8 and TRBJ2-3, with TRBD2 identical over 8 bases. Unmatched junction bases numbered 8, after V lost 0 bases and J lost 2 bases. The CDR3 is 17 amino acids. Germline V gene lookup returns CDR1 SGHTS and CDR2 YDEGEE. CDR3 residues: CASSLEGTRGFTDTQYF. In DNA, the CDR3 is TGTGCCAGCAGCTTGGAGGGGACTAGAGGTTTCACAGATACGCAGTATTTT.

This clone has only one observation. The gene calls are TRBV19 and TRBJ1-2; 8 bases agree with TRBD1. CDR3 length equals 13 residues. CDR1 and CDR2 from the germline V gene are LNHDA and SQIVND (reference sequence). The V segment lost 10 bases and the J segment 2 bases; nucleotides outside the gene matches: 6. The CDR3 is CATSTGGNYGYTF. CDR3 nucleotide sequence: TGTGCCACCAGCACAGGGGGAAACTATGGCTACACCTTC.

This clone has just one count. The rearrangement joins TRBV10-3 to TRBJ2-2; 10 bases map to TRBD1. This CDR3 spans 16 amino acids. CDR1 and CDR2 from the germline V gene are ENHRY and SYGVKD. V gave up 4 bases and J gave up 4 bases; unmatched junction bases: 6. The CDR3 sequence is CAISARQGAGTGELFF. As DNA, the CDR3 is TGTGCCATCAGTGCTCGACAGGGGGCGGGCACCGGGGAGCTGTTTTTT.

This chain links TRBV5-1 with TRBJ1-1, with D hard to call. The germline V and J ends were trimmed by 7 bases and 0 bases, with 13 bases remaining between them. Germline CDR1 reads SGHRS; CDR2 reads YFSETQ. The CDR3 spans 14 residues. This chain's CDR3 is CASGSGEMNTEAFF. The CDR3, as DNA: TGCGCCAGCGGTTCCGGGGAGATGAACACTGAAGCTTTCTTT.